This is a list of T cell receptor beta chains from one sample in a study of CD8+ T cells in alopecia areata. Produced via immunoSEQ multiplex PCR; TCRdb's table is partial and in-frame only. In the table there are about 180,000 clones, 50% to 75% of which are singletons. Sequencing used CD4+ T cells sorted from blood, obtained at approximately week 60, from a patient treated with tofacitinib. The receptor set was obtained from a human donor with alopecia areata. Each CDR3 is given with its conserved first and last residue. D genes are given only for firm matches. Clone size is stated in some rows and not others, as once, few, many or a class when expanded.

len	v_gene	d_gene	j_gene	abundance	CDR3nt	CDR3aa
15	TRBV6-1	.	TRBJ2-3	.	TGTGCCAGCAGTCAAAGACTAGGCGGCACAGATACGCAGTATTTT	CASSQRLGGTDTQYF
15	TRBV6-6	TRBD1	TRBJ2-7	few	TGTGCCAGCAGTACACTTGGACAGGGGGGGGACGAGCAGTACTTC	CASSTLGQGGDEQYF
10	TRBV29-1	TRBD1	TRBJ1-1	few	TGCAGCGCACAACAGGGGGTAGCTTTCTTT	CSAQQGVAFF
14	TRBV11-2	.	TRBJ2-1	.	TGTGCCAGCAGCTTTACCCGCGGGAACAATGAGCAGTTCTTC	CASSFTRGNNEQFF
13	TRBV30	.	TRBJ2-5	.	TGTGCCTGGAAACCCAGACAGCAAGAGACCCAGTACTTC	CAWKPRQQETQYF
15	TRBV11-2	TRBD1	TRBJ2-4	.	TGTGCCAGCAGCTTCGGGCTCAGGGGGATCAACATTCAGTACTTC	CASSFGLRGINIQYF
14	TRBV6-1	TRBD1	TRBJ1-1	.	TGTGCCAGCAGGAAGGACAGGGCGAACACTGAAGCTTTCTTT	CASRKDRANTEAFF
14	TRBV4-1	.	TRBJ2-2	.	TGCGCCAGCAGCCAAAAAGCGGGTGGCGGGGAGCTGTTTTTT	CASSQKAGGGELFF
12	TRBV29-1	.	TRBJ2-5	.	TGCAGCGTTGAAGAAGGGGGAGAGACCCAGTACTTC	CSVEEGGETQYF
14	TRBV29-1	.	TRBJ2-7	.	TGCAGCGCACGACAAGCTCCAACTACTGGGGAGCAGTACTTC	CSARQAPTTGEQYF
11	TRBV5-1	.	TRBJ2-5	.	TGCGCCACGGGGGCAGGAGAGACCCAGTACTTC	CATGAGETQYF
14	TRBV6-5	.	TRBJ1-6	.	TGTGCCAGCAGGCCGGGACTTACAGGTTCACCCCTCCACTTT	CASRPGLTGSPLHF
15	TRBV5-1	.	TRBJ2-3	.	TGCGCCAGCAGCTTGGAGAGGACTAGCACAGATACGCAGTATTTT	CASSLERTSTDTQYF
11	TRBV7-3	.	TRBJ2-1	.	TGTGCCAGCAGCCTCGACAATGAGCAGTTCTTC	CASSLDNEQFF
12	TRBV15	.	TRBJ1-1	.	TGTGCCACCAGCTCGATAACAGCTGAAGCTTTCTTT	CATSSITAEAFF
14	TRBV29-1	TRBD2	TRBJ2-1	few	TGCAGCGCCCAGGCGGTAGCGGGGCACAATGAGCAGTTCTTC	CSAQAVAGHNEQFF
13	TRBV30	.	TRBJ2-3	.	TGTGCCTGGAACTACGCCCAGGCAGATACGCAGTATTTT	CAWNYAQADTQYF
15	TRBV10-3	TRBD2	TRBJ2-7	few	TGTGCCATCAGTGCCCCGGGGGGGACCCACTACGAGCAGTACTTC	CAISAPGGTHYEQYF
10	TRBV7-9	.	TRBJ2-3	.	TGCGCTCCAGAAACGGGTACGCAGTATTTT	CAPETGTQYF
13	TRBV30	.	TRBJ1-5	.	TGTGCCTGGAGTGGACAGGAGTATCAGCCCCAGCATTTT	CAWSGQEYQPQHF
13	TRBV6-1	.	TRBJ2-5	.	TGTGCCAGCATGGGGCAGGCAGGAGAGACCCAGTACTTC	CASMGQAGETQYF
14	TRBV2	.	TRBJ2-7	.	TGTGCCAGCAGATCGACACCAAACTCCTACGAGCAGTACTTC	CASRSTPNSYEQYF